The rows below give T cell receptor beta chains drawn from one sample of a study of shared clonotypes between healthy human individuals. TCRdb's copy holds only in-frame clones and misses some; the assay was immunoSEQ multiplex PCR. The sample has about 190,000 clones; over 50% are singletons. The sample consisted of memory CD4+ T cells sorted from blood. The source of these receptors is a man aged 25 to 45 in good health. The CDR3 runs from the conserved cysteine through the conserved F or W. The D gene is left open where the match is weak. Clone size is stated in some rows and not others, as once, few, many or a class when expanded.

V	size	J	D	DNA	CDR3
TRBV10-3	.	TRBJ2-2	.	TGTGCCATCGGGGGACACGCGAACACCGGGGAGCTGTTTTTT	CAIGGHANTGELFF
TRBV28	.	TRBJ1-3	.	TGTGCCAGCAGTTCCGCAGGCCTAGCCGGAAACACCATATATTTT	CASSSAGLAGNTIYF
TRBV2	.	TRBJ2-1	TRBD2	TGTGCCAGCAGTGAACGGGGCGGGAGCTCCTACAATGAGCAGTTCTTC	CASSERGGSSYNEQFF
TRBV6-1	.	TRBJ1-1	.	TGTGCCAGCAGTGATCAGGTTGGCACTGAAGCTTTCTTT	CASSDQVGTEAFF
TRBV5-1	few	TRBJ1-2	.	TGCGCCAGCAGCGCAAAGGGTGGGGATGGCTACACCTTC	CASSAKGGDGYTF
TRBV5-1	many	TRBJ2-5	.	TGCGCCAGCAGTTCGGCAGGGTCCCTAGAGACCCAGTACTTC	CASSSAGSLETQYF
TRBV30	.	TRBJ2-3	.	TGTGCCTGGAGTGTACTTGGGCATACGCAGTATTTT	CAWSVLGHTQYF
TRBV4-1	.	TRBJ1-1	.	TGCGCCAGCAGCCAAGGCCAGGCAGTGAACACTGAAGCTTTCTTT	CASSQGQAVNTEAFF
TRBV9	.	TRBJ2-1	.	TGTGCCAGCAGCCGAAGTGCGGGCACTTCCTACAATGAGCAGTTCTTC	CASSRSAGTSYNEQFF
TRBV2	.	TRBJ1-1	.	TGTGCCAGCAGTGAATCTGGGGGGCCTTTTTCTGAAGCTTTCTTT	CASSESGGPFSEAFF
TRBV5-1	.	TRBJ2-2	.	TGCGCCAGCACGCGGGATAGGAACACCGGGGAGCTGTTTTTT	CASTRDRNTGELFF
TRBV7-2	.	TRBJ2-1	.	TGTGCCAGCAGCTCGGCTCGGGGCGATGAGCAGTTCTTC	CASSSARGDEQFF
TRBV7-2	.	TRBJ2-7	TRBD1	TGTGCCAGCAGCTTACAGGGGGCGCCCAACGAGCAGTACTTC	CASSLQGAPNEQYF
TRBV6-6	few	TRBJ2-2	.	TGTGCCAGCAGTTACTTTGGAGCGAACACCGGGGAGCTGTTTTTT	CASSYFGANTGELFF
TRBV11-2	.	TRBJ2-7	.	TGTGCCAGCAGCCGCGGACCGGACGCCTACGAGCAGTACTTC	CASSRGPDAYEQYF
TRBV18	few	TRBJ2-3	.	TGTGCCAGCTCACCACCGTCGATAGAGAGAGATACGCAGTATTTT	CASSPPSIERDTQYF
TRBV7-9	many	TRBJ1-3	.	TGTGCCAGCAGCCAGAGCTCTGGAAACACCATATATTTT	CASSQSSGNTIYF
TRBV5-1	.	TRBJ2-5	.	TGCGCCAGCAGCAGACTCCAAGAGACCCAGTACTTC	CASSRLQETQYF
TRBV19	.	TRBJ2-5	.	TGTGCCAGTAGTATACAAGAGACCCAGTACTTC	CASSIQETQYF
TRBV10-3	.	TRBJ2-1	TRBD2	TGTGCCATCAGTGGGGGACTAGCGGGAGGGAGCTCCTACAATGAGCAGTTCTTC	CAISGGLAGGSSYNEQFF
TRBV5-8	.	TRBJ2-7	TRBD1	TGTGCCAGCATCTGGACAGGGTCCCTCTACGAGCAGTACTTC	CASIWTGSLYEQYF
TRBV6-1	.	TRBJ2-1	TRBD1	TGTGCCAGCACTCCGGGACAGTTTTATGAGCAGTTCTTC	CASTPGQFYEQFF
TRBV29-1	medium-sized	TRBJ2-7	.	TGCAGTTTCCCACCGGGCCTTGTAAATTACTTC	CSFPPGLVNYF
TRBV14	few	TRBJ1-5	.	TGTGCCAGCAGCCCGGCGGGGGGCAGTGTAGCTCAGCCCCAGCATTTT	CASSPAGGSVAQPQHF
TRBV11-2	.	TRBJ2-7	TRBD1	TGTGCCAGCAGCGCGGACAGGGGTGGAGAGCAGTACTTC	CASSADRGGEQYF
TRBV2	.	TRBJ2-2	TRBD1	TGTGCCAGCAGGGAGACAGGGACCACCGGGGAGCTGTTTTTT	CASRETGTTGELFF
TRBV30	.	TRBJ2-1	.	TGTGCCTGGTACAGTAGGGGAGGGCAGTTCTTC	CAWYSRGGQFF
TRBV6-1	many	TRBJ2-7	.	TGTGCCAGCAGTTTAGCGACAAGCTCCTACGAGCAGTACTTC	CASSLATSSYEQYF
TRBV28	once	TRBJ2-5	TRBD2	TGTGCCAGCACCAGAGCGGGAGGGGACCAAGAGACCCAGTACTTC	CASTRAGGDQETQYF
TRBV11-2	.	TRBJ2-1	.	TGTGCCAGCACCAAATCCGGGGGCGGGCAGTTCTTC	CASTKSGGGQFF
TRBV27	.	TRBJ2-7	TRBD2	TGTGCCAGCAGCCGCCTTCCGGGCGGGAGCTCCTACGAGCAGTACTTC	CASSRLPGGSSYEQYF
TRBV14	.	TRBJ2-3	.	TGTGCCAGCAGCCAGACTATCACTAGCCATGGAGATACGCAGTATTTT	CASSQTITSHGDTQYF